This T cell receptor (beta chain) was retrieved from a study of blood T cell repertoires in COVID-19. On the study more broadly: The study drew acute and convalescent COVID-19 samples from the United States, Italy and Spain. PBMCs, B-cell-depleted T cells, or T cells were the source of the cDNA or gDNA that made up the material.

Authors' data handling: Nucleated cell number was recorded as an estimate derived from reference gene primer amplification. Using immunoSEQ multiplex PCR, the repertoire was profiled, and TCRdb retains in-frame clones only, with some absent. V, J and clone size reflect that table, while D and trimming were determined from the DNA. The data hold about 170,000 clones, with approximately 83% observed a single time. The V and J ends lost 6 bases and 4 bases, in that order; junction bases with no gene match: 20. The CDR3 consists of 20 residues. Germline V gives CDR1 LGHDT, CDR2 YNNKEL (reference sequence).

The sequence was collected from a woman in her sixties or seventies with acute or convalescent COVID-19. Sequenced: peripheral blood. The rearrangement uses TRBV3-1 (or the pseudogene TRBV3-2) and TRBJ1-4, with 10 positions matching TRBD1. The CDR3 loop reads CASRHQKTGTGAPSNEKLFF. The CDR3 DNA is TGTGCCAGCAGACACCAGAAGACCGGGACAGGGGCCCCGAGTAATGAAAAACTGTTTTTT.